One sample yielded the 13 T cell receptor beta chains listed below, sequenced in a study of glioma-infiltrating T cells. Using RNA template, CDR3s of TCR alpha and beta were amplified with iRepertoire arm-PCR. TCRdb re-derived calls from the multiplex PCR reads in MiXCR, one entry per CDR3 protein. Of 45,000 or so distinct CDR3 sequences in the sample, under 25% were seen once. The sample comprised glioma tissue, nonneoplastic brain tissue, or PBMCs (not recorded which). These receptors were taken from a human donor with low-grade glioma or glioblastoma, undergoing nonglioma brain surgery, or in good health (not recorded which).

Ten or more counts support this clonotype. The rearrangement joins TRBV28 to TRBJ2-3; possible D gene TRBD1, 6 bases. In germline, CDR1 is MDHEN, CDR2 SYDVKM. The V end lost 2 bases, the J end lost 0 bases, and 15 bases lay between the germline ends. The CDR3 runs 17 residues. CDR3 DNA sequence: TGTGCCAGCAGTTTAACGATTGGGGGCGGAAGCACAGATACGCAGTATTTT. Translation gives CASSLTIGGGSTDTQYF.

This clonotype was counted many times. The chain is built from TRBV20-1 and TRBJ2-5, with 7 bases fitting TRBD1. Per the germline V gene, CDR1 is DFQATT and CDR2 is SNEGSKA (reference sequence). The CDR3 extends over 14 amino acids. With V trimmed by 0 bases and J by 5 bases, 6 bases remained unmatched. CDR3 DNA sequence: TGCAGTGCTAGAGATTGGACAGGTGGGGAGACCCAGTACTTC. This encodes CSARDWTGGETQYF.

Notes on this clonotype: Just one base apart from a much larger clone, this may be a read error. The chain employs TRBV12-3 or TRBV12-4 and TRBJ1-5; 9 nucleotides match TRBD1. This CDR3 region has 16 residues. The ends lost 5 bases at V and 3 bases at J; junction bases unmatched: 8. CDR3: CASSPGQGLSNQPQHF. As DNA, the CDR3 is TGTGCCAGCAGTCCAGGACAGGGGCTATCCAATCAGCCCCAGCATTTT.

This clonotype was counted many times. The chain carries TRBV20-1 and TRBJ1-5; D is uncertain. CDR1 and CDR2 (germline): DFQATT, SNEGSKA (reference sequence). The ends were cut back, 2 bases at V and 0 bases at J, with 11 bases in the middle. The CDR3 has 15 residues. CDR3 DNA: TGCAGTGCTAGAATCGGCAGACTTAGCAATCAGCCCCAGCATTTT. It specifies CSARIGRLSNQPQHF.

This clonotype was seen at least ten times. J is TRBJ1-6 and V is TRBV28; tentatively, D is TRBD1 (6 bases). Germline-derived CDR1 and CDR2 are MDHEN and SYDVKM. Trimming cost V 3 bases and J 9 bases, with 12 bases left between them. CDR3 length: 14 amino acids. The CDR3, as DNA: TGTGCCAGCAGTTTTCAGGGGCAAGGTTCACCCCTCCACTTT. The encoded protein is CASSFQGQGSPLHF.

Remarks on this clonotype: A junction end diverges from the germline sequence, so it may reflect a read error. The chain couples TRBV20-1 to TRBJ2-7, with no clear D. Germline-derived CDR1 and CDR2 are DFQATT and SNEGSKA (reference sequence). The CDR3 has 14 residues. Here the CDR3 DNA reads TGCAGTGCTAGAGATAAGGCACACCGCCACGAACAGTACTTC. Translating it yields CSARDKAHRHEQYF.

CDR3 in amino acids: CASSSRTGGSYNEQFF. The CDR3 DNA follows: TGTGCCAGCAGTTCGAGGACAGGTGGCTCCTACAATGAGCAGTTCTTC. The V call is TRBV12-3 or TRBV12-4, the J call TRBJ2-1, with 7 bases aligning to TRBD1. This CDR3 has 16 amino acids. The junction had 6 bases not matched to a gene; V was cut back by 4 bases and J by 0 bases.

With respect to this clonotype: This CDR3 is missing its conserved last phenylalanine or tryptophan, likely due to a read error. The J gene is TRBJ2-7, the V gene TRBV29-1; TRBD1 aligns across 7 bases. Germline V gene sequence: CDR1 SQVTM, CDR2 ANQGSEA. The ends lost 6 bases at V and 6 bases at J; junction bases unmatched: 5. This CDR3 contains 11 residues. CDR3 DNA sequence: TGCAGCGTCACGACAGGGAGCGAGCAGTACCTC. This encodes CSVTTGSEQYL.

This chain uses TRBV5-6 with TRBJ1-6; D is ambiguous. V was clipped by 1 base and J by 7 bases, with 9 bases between them. Germline CDR1 is SGHDT and CDR2 is YYEEEE. This CDR3 is 14 amino acids long. The CDR3 bases are TGTGCCAGCAGCTTGATTCAGCCAAATTCACCCCTCCACTTT. This sequence encodes CASSLIQPNSPLHF.

This clonotype was counted a few times. A much larger clone lies one base from this, so it may be a read error. V and J are TRBV6-2 or TRBV6-3 and TRBJ2-1; 13 positions agree with TRBD2. The CDR3 has 15 residues. Germline-derived CDR1 and CDR2 are MNHEY and SVGEGT. In nucleotides, the CDR3 is TGTGCCAGCAGTTACGGGACTAGCGGGACAAATGAGCAGCTCTTC. Amino acid sequence: CASSYGTSGTNEQLF.

Concerning this clonotype: This clone may be a read error of a much larger clone one base away. V and J are TRBV12-3 or TRBV12-4 and TRBJ2-3; D gene ambiguous. The CDR3 spans 13 residues. CDR3 sequence: CARSLSRADTQYF. CDR3 sequence (DNA): TGTGCCAGAAGTTTAAGTCGGGCAGATACGCAGTATTTT.

This clonotype has at least ten counts. This chain joins TRBV7-2 and TRBJ2-2; 7 nucleotides match TRBD1. Germline V gene lookup returns CDR1 SGHTA and CDR2 FQGNSA. The trim removed 6 bases at V and 9 bases at J, leaving 13 bases unmatched. The CDR3 covers 15 residues. As DNA, the CDR3 is TGTGCCAGCAGGGGACAACAGGGGAACTTCCGGGAGCTGTTTTTT. Amino acids: CASRGQQGNFRELFF.

Details on this clonotype: A clone one base away is much larger, so this may be a read error. This chain uses TRBV3-1 with TRBJ2-5; D possibly corresponds to TRBD2 (5 bases). With 0 bases removed from V and 4 bases from J, the gap between germline ends came to 9 bases. Germline CDR1 LGHDT, CDR2 YNNKEL (reference sequence). The CDR3 is 14 amino acids. CDR3 nucleotides: TGTGCCAGCAGCCAAGATGCGGGTAGAGAGACCCAGTACTTC. Protein sequence: CASSQDAGRETQYF.